This T cell receptor beta chain is drawn from a study of T cells in Graves' hyperthyroidism and ophthalmopathy. Authors of the study amplified TCR beta CDR3 regions from RNA transcripts. TCR CDR3 underwent first-round RT-PCR with the HTBI primer set. Each CDR3 protein gets one entry after TCRdb re-called the multiplex PCR reads with MiXCR. The sample yields about 560,000 distinct CDR3 sequences, over 15% seen once. V was clipped by 0 bases and J by 2 bases, with 14 bases between them. This CDR3 region has 16 residues. Germline CDR1 is MNHEY and CDR2 is SVGAGI. In the case of this clonotype: Its antigen is not known.

In patients aged 18 to 65, hyperthyroidism was newly diagnosed, with duration under 2 months. Diagnoses were established using clinical symptoms, serum thyroxine and TRAb, thyroid ultrasound and orbital computed tomography. Study results and caveats: Blood also carried most thyroid clonotypes expanded above 0.001. In the analysis, a 13 V-J model separated ophthalmopathy from stable hyperthyroidism.

Sequencing used blood. The TCR sequence derives from a woman aged 18-29 years with Graves' hyperthyroidism. This sequence joins TRBV6-5 and TRBJ2-7; D may be TRBD1 (6 bases). The CDR3 region has the DNA TGTGCCAGCAGTTACTCCACAGGGAGATCCCCCTACGAGCAGTACTTC. Protein sequence: CASSYSTGRSPYEQYF.